The present T cell receptor beta chain was sequenced within a study of post-analysis software for immune sequencing data. Study-wide points: By F measure, samples from a shared preparation batch strongly co-clustered.

This clonotype was recorded at least ten times. Its antigen is unknown. Tagging with unique molecular identifiers was a feature of the TCR beta cDNA libraries. TCRdb recomputed calls from the PCR reads with MiXCR, one row per CDR3 protein. The sample includes 250,000 to 300,000 distinct CDR3 sequences, just over 35% of them seen just once. The sequenced sample was blood. The clonotype was recovered from a girl aged 10 to 17 with multiple sclerosis.

The CDR3 bases are TGCGCCAGCAGCTTGCAATTAGGAACCGAGCAGTACTTC. It translates to CASSLQLGTEQYF. This sequence joins TRBV5-1 and TRBJ2-7; D uncertain. The length of the CDR3 is 13 residues. Germline values: CDR1 SGHRS, CDR2 YFSETQ. V was clipped by 1 base and J by 6 bases, with 11 bases between them.